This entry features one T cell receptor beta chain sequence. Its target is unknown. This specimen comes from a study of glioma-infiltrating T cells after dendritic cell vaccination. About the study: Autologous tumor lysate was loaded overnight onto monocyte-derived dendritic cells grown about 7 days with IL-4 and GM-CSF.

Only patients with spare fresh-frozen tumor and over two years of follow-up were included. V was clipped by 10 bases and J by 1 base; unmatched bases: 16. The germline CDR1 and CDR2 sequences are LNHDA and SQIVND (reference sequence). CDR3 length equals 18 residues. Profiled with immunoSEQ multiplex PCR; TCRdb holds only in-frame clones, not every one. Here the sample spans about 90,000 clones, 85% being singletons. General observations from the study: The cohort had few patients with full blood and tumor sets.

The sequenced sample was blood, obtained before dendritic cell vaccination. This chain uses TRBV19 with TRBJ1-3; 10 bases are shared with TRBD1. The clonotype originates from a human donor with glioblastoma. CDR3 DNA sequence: TGTGCCACCGAAACCCGGGACAGGGGTTCGGCTTCTGGAAACACCATATATTTT. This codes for CATETRDRGSASGNTIYF.